A single sample gave rise to the 4 T cell receptor beta chains below, sequenced in a study of blood T cell repertoires in COVID-19 (dated by TCRdb to the early 2020s). The receptor library was made with the immunoSEQ multiplex PCR assay. This is the immuneACCESS table as TCRdb keeps it, with only in-frame sequences that have V and J called. A part of the clones is gone; compared with another copy, unresolved V genes explain less than half, and the rest is unexplained. In all, the sample holds hundreds of thousands of clones, and around 85% of those were seen once. The top ten clones comprise 2% to 3% of the sample. The specimen was PBMCs or T cells enriched from blood (not recorded which). These receptor sequences come from a woman between 50 and 59 years old who had recovered from COVID-19.

In its sample, this clone was seen many times. The chain couples TRBV27 to TRBJ1-2, with 8 bases fitting TRBD1. V shed 3 bases, J shed 2 bases, and the junction held 5 bases outside the gene matches. There are 15 residues in the CDR3. CDR1 and CDR2 (germline): MNHEY, SMNVEV (reference sequence). Here the CDR3 reads CASSFARQGNYGYTF. CDR3 DNA sequence: TGTGCCAGCAGTTTCGCTCGACAGGGGAACTATGGCTACACCTTC.

This chain uses TRBV29-1 with TRBJ2-2; tentatively, D is TRBD1 (5 bases). The germline V gene has CDR1 SQVTM and CDR2 ANQGSEA. Trimming pared 4 bases from V and 1 base from J, leaving 10 bases between. The CDR3 contains 14 residues. The CDR3 loop is CSVVGRENTGELFF. CDR3 DNA sequence: TGCAGCGTTGTGGGCAGGGAGAACACCGGGGAGCTGTTTTTT.

This clone was counted once. V usage is TRBV19 and J usage is TRBJ1-2, with a tentative D call TRBD1 (5 bases). The CDR3 contains 14 residues. CDR1 and CDR2 (germline): LNHDA, SQIVND (reference sequence). Trimming took off 2 bases at V and 8 bases at J, with 15 bases between the two ends. The CDR3 region has the DNA TGTGCCAGTAGTATACCACAGGTGGCGAGCGGCTACACCTTC. Translated: CASSIPQVASGYTF.

The rearrangement links TRBV30 to TRBJ2-1; 11 bases are shared with TRBD2. Unmatched junction bases numbered 6, after V lost 5 bases and J lost 3 bases. There are 15 residues in the CDR3. In germline, CDR1 is GTSNPN, CDR2 SVGIG (reference sequence). The CDR3 loop is CAWSLAGDVYNEQFF. CDR3 sequence (DNA): TGTGCCTGGTCACTAGCGGGAGACGTCTACAATGAGCAGTTCTTC.